This is a list of T cell receptor beta chains from one sample in a study of T cells after yellow fever vaccination. MiXCR was run by TCRdb on the 5' RACE reads, yielding one entry per CDR3 protein. The table includes some 220,000 distinct CDR3 sequences, approximately 3.2% detected once. The material was CD4+ T cells sorted from PBMCs, obtained 10 days after the yellow fever booster vaccination. The origin of the receptors is a young man who received the YFV17D yellow fever vaccine. Each CDR3 is given with its conserved first and last residue. Fields, in order: J gene, V gene, clone size, CDR3 length, D gene, CDR3 DNA, CDR3 protein. A D gene is named only where the DNA matches it firmly. The size of a clone is reported for some rows only, either as once, few or many, or as a class for expanded clones.

j_gene: TRBJ1-5
v_gene: TRBV7-2
abundance: many
len: 15
d_gene: TRBD1
CDR3nt: TGTGCCAGCAGCCTCGCCCAGGGGGCGGGTGGGGCCCAGCATTTT
CDR3aa: CASSLAQGAGGAQHF

j_gene: TRBJ2-5
v_gene: TRBV3-1
abundance: many
len: 15
d_gene: .
CDR3nt: TGTGCCAGCAGCCATGGCGGACTTAACCAAGAGACCCAGTACTTC
CDR3aa: CASSHGGLNQETQYF

j_gene: TRBJ2-6
v_gene: TRBV7-3
abundance: many
len: 15
d_gene: TRBD1
CDR3nt: TGTGCCAGCAGGCAGGGGGAAGCTGGGGCCAACGTCCTGACTTTC
CDR3aa: CASRQGEAGANVLTF

j_gene: TRBJ2-5
v_gene: TRBV12-5
abundance: few
len: 16
d_gene: TRBD2
CDR3nt: TGTGCTAGTGGTTTCCCGGGAGGGGACGACCAAGAGACCCAGTACTTC
CDR3aa: CASGFPGGDDQETQYF

j_gene: TRBJ1-1
v_gene: TRBV28
abundance: many
len: 14
d_gene: .
CDR3nt: TGTGCCAGCAGCCTGACGGGGGGGAGCACTGAAGCTTTCTTT
CDR3aa: CASSLTGGSTEAFF

j_gene: TRBJ1-5
v_gene: TRBV20-1
abundance: many
len: 13
d_gene: .
CDR3nt: TGCAGTGCTACGAGCCTAGTGGCTCAGCCCCAGCATTTT
CDR3aa: CSATSLVAQPQHF

j_gene: TRBJ2-3
v_gene: TRBV30
abundance: many
len: 13
d_gene: .
CDR3nt: TGTGCCAGAAACGGGAAAAGCACAGATACGCAGTATTTT
CDR3aa: CARNGKSTDTQYF

j_gene: TRBJ1-1
v_gene: TRBV7-8
abundance: few
len: 18
d_gene: TRBD1
CDR3nt: TGTGCCAGCAGATATCGGATAACAGGGTACAGGGGCGACACTGAAGCTTTCTTT
CDR3aa: CASRYRITGYRGDTEAFF

j_gene: TRBJ1-2
v_gene: TRBV5-1
abundance: many
len: 15
d_gene: .
CDR3nt: TGCGCCAGCAGCTTGGTTAGAGGGCAAGACGATGGCTACACCTTC
CDR3aa: CASSLVRGQDDGYTF

j_gene: TRBJ1-2
v_gene: TRBV28
abundance: few
len: 15
d_gene: TRBD1
CDR3nt: TGTGCCAGCAGTCCAGGGGACAGGGATAACTATGGCTACACCTTC
CDR3aa: CASSPGDRDNYGYTF

j_gene: TRBJ1-3
v_gene: TRBV20-1
abundance: .
len: 14
d_gene: .
CDR3nt: TGCAGTGCTAGAGATCGGACCTCTGGAAACACCATATATTTT
CDR3aa: CSARDRTSGNTIYF

j_gene: TRBJ2-4
v_gene: TRBV7-2
abundance: many
len: 17
d_gene: .
CDR3nt: TGTGCCAGCAGCCCGCACTCCGGGAATTCGGGCAAAAACATTCAGTACTTC
CDR3aa: CASSPHSGNSGKNIQYF

j_gene: TRBJ1-1
v_gene: TRBV5-5
abundance: many
len: 13
d_gene: TRBD1
CDR3nt: TGTGCCAGCAGCAGGGAATGGACAGGGGGAGCTTTCTTT
CDR3aa: CASSREWTGGAFF

j_gene: TRBJ2-5
v_gene: TRBV7-9
abundance: few
len: 13
d_gene: .
CDR3nt: TGTGCCAGCAGCCGCGGGAATGGGGAGACCCAGTACTTC
CDR3aa: CASSRGNGETQYF

j_gene: TRBJ2-2
v_gene: TRBV6-2/TRBV6-3
abundance: many
len: 16
d_gene: TRBD1
CDR3nt: TGTGCCAGCAGCCGCTCGACAGGGGTTCTCACCGGGGAGCTGTTTTTT
CDR3aa: CASSRSTGVLTGELFF

j_gene: TRBJ2-3
v_gene: TRBV5-1
abundance: many
len: 18
d_gene: TRBD2
CDR3nt: TGCGCCAGCAGCCCACCACTAGCGGGGCCCCCCGGGTATGATACGCAGTATTTT
CDR3aa: CASSPPLAGPPGYDTQYF

j_gene: TRBJ2-5
v_gene: TRBV3-2
abundance: .
len: 16
d_gene: .
CDR3nt: TGTGCCAGCAGCCAAGGGGGACTAGCGGATCAAGAGACCCAGTACTTC
CDR3aa: CASSQGGLADQETQYF

j_gene: TRBJ1-2
v_gene: TRBV12-3/TRBV12-4
abundance: .
len: 15
d_gene: .
CDR3nt: TGTGCCAGCAGTTTGGATGGCTTTCACCCTTATGGCTACACCTTC
CDR3aa: CASSLDGFHPYGYTF

j_gene: TRBJ2-1
v_gene: TRBV5-1
abundance: few
len: 19
d_gene: TRBD2
CDR3nt: TGCGCCAGCAGCTTTCGGACTAGCGGGGGGCCCGTCTCCTACAATGAGCAGTTCTTC
CDR3aa: CASSFRTSGGPVSYNEQFF

j_gene: TRBJ2-1
v_gene: TRBV7-7
abundance: many
len: 16
d_gene: .
CDR3nt: TGTGCTAGCAGCCCAAACCACGGGACTTCCCACAATGAGCAGTTCTTC
CDR3aa: CASSPNHGTSHNEQFF

j_gene: TRBJ2-7
v_gene: TRBV11-2
abundance: many
len: 14
d_gene: .
CDR3nt: TGTGCCAGCAGCCGGGACGGAGAGGGTTCCAGGGCGTACTTC
CDR3aa: CASSRDGEGSRAYF

j_gene: TRBJ2-5
v_gene: TRBV7-8
abundance: few
len: 14
d_gene: .
CDR3nt: TGTGCCAGCAGCTTCAACAGCCCCCCAGAGACCCAGTACTTC
CDR3aa: CASSFNSPPETQYF

j_gene: TRBJ2-7
v_gene: TRBV5-4
abundance: .
len: 14
d_gene: TRBD2
CDR3nt: TGTGCCAGCAGCTTTAGCGGGGCCCTCTACGAGCAGTACTTC
CDR3aa: CASSFSGALYEQYF

j_gene: TRBJ1-1
v_gene: TRBV19
abundance: few
len: 14
d_gene: .
CDR3nt: TGTGCCAGTAGTATTGCGGGCTTGAACACTGAAGCTTTCTTT
CDR3aa: CASSIAGLNTEAFF

j_gene: TRBJ2-3
v_gene: TRBV9
abundance: many
len: 14
d_gene: TRBD2
CDR3nt: TGTGCCAGCAGTCCAAGGACTAGTGCGGGTACGCAGTATTTT
CDR3aa: CASSPRTSAGTQYF

j_gene: TRBJ2-7
v_gene: TRBV12-5
abundance: .
len: 12
d_gene: TRBD1
CDR3nt: TGTGCTAGTGGTCAACACAGGGGCGAGCAGTACTTC
CDR3aa: CASGQHRGEQYF

j_gene: TRBJ2-5
v_gene: TRBV25-1
abundance: few
len: 14
d_gene: .
CDR3nt: TGTGCCAGCAGTGAAAAAACAATGCAAGAGACCCAGTACTTC
CDR3aa: CASSEKTMQETQYF

j_gene: TRBJ2-1
v_gene: TRBV11-2
abundance: .
len: 14
d_gene: .
CDR3nt: TGTGCCAGCAGTGTGTCAGTCACTTACAATGAGCAGTTCTTC
CDR3aa: CASSVSVTYNEQFF

j_gene: TRBJ2-5
v_gene: TRBV7-9
abundance: .
len: 15
d_gene: TRBD2
CDR3nt: TGTGCCAGCAGCCTGACTAGCGGGGGAGGCGAGACCCAGTACTTC
CDR3aa: CASSLTSGGGETQYF

j_gene: TRBJ2-2
v_gene: TRBV6-6
abundance: many
len: 18
d_gene: TRBD2
CDR3nt: TGTGCCAGCAGTTACTCATCTAGCGGGGGGCTCCGAGCCGGGGAGCTGTTTTTT
CDR3aa: CASSYSSSGGLRAGELFF

j_gene: TRBJ1-1
v_gene: TRBV7-3
abundance: many
len: 14
d_gene: TRBD1
CDR3nt: TGTGCCAGCAGCGCGACAGGGCGGAGCACTGAAGCTTTCTTT
CDR3aa: CASSATGRSTEAFF

j_gene: TRBJ2-7
v_gene: TRBV7-2
abundance: .
len: 13
d_gene: .
CDR3nt: TGTGCCAGCAGCCAGTTGTGGGGATACGAGCAGTACTTC
CDR3aa: CASSQLWGYEQYF

j_gene: TRBJ1-1
v_gene: TRBV12-3/TRBV12-4
abundance: many
len: 14
d_gene: .
CDR3nt: TGTGCCAGCCACCAGGACTTCCAGAACACTGAAGCTTTCTTT
CDR3aa: CASHQDFQNTEAFF

j_gene: TRBJ2-1
v_gene: TRBV5-1
abundance: many
len: 17
d_gene: TRBD2
CDR3nt: TGCGCCAGCAAAGACGCGGACGGGGGGTGGTCCTACAATGAGCAGTTCTTC
CDR3aa: CASKDADGGWSYNEQFF

j_gene: TRBJ1-4
v_gene: TRBV30
abundance: .
len: 15
d_gene: .
CDR3nt: TGTGCCTGGAGTGTAGCCCCCGGACGGCTAGAAAAACTGTTTTTT
CDR3aa: CAWSVAPGRLEKLFF

j_gene: TRBJ1-4
v_gene: TRBV19
abundance: few
len: 15
d_gene: .
CDR3nt: TGTGCCAGCCGTTGGTCGGGGGTACAGAATGAAAAACTGTTTTTT
CDR3aa: CASRWSGVQNEKLFF

j_gene: TRBJ1-1
v_gene: TRBV5-1
abundance: .
len: 13
d_gene: .
CDR3nt: TGCGCCAGCAGCTTGGGGACAGCCACTGAAGCTTTCTTT
CDR3aa: CASSLGTATEAFF

j_gene: TRBJ1-1
v_gene: TRBV10-3
abundance: few
len: 15
d_gene: .
CDR3nt: TGTGCCATCAGTGAGCAGGGGAGGGGGAACACTGAAGCTTTCTTT
CDR3aa: CAISEQGRGNTEAFF

j_gene: TRBJ2-3
v_gene: TRBV7-2
abundance: many
len: 13
d_gene: .
CDR3nt: TGTGCCAGCAGCTACCGGTCCGTGGATACGCAGTATTTT
CDR3aa: CASSYRSVDTQYF

j_gene: TRBJ2-3
v_gene: TRBV10-1
abundance: few
len: 17
d_gene: .
CDR3nt: TGCGCCAGCAGTGAGTCGAGCGGCGGGGTCGTGGCAGATACGCAGTATTTT
CDR3aa: CASSESSGGVVADTQYF

j_gene: TRBJ1-5
v_gene: TRBV5-1
abundance: many
len: 14
d_gene: .
CDR3nt: TGCGCCAGCAGCTTGACGGGGGAAGATCAGCCCCAGCATTTT
CDR3aa: CASSLTGEDQPQHF

j_gene: TRBJ1-1
v_gene: TRBV6-6
abundance: few
len: 11
d_gene: .
CDR3nt: TGTGCCAGCGGGACGGACACTGAAGCTTTCTTT
CDR3aa: CASGTDTEAFF

j_gene: TRBJ1-6
v_gene: TRBV7-2
abundance: many
len: 15
d_gene: TRBD1
CDR3nt: TGTGCCAGCAGCTGGGGACAGGCCGATAATTCACCCCTCCACTTT
CDR3aa: CASSWGQADNSPLHF

j_gene: TRBJ2-3
v_gene: TRBV12-3/TRBV12-4
abundance: many
len: 13
d_gene: TRBD1
CDR3nt: TGTGCCAGCAGGGGGACAGGGCAGGATACGCAGTATTTT
CDR3aa: CASRGTGQDTQYF